What follows describes a single TCR beta chain. Per the authors' pipeline: Estimates of nucleated cell counts were drawn from the amplification of reference gene primers. Profiling relied on immunoSEQ multiplex PCR, and the TCRdb table lists in-frame clones only, not all of them. V, J and clone size are those of that table, while D and trimming were read from the DNA. The data contain 200,000 to 250,000 clones, around 88% of them singletons. Unmatched junction bases numbered 6, after V lost 0 bases and J lost 7 bases. The germline V gene has CDR1 SGHAT and CDR2 FQNNGV. This CDR3 contains 16 residues. These data are taken from a study of blood T cell repertoires in COVID-19. On the study more broadly: The cDNA or gDNA used as material had been derived from T cells, B-cell-depleted T cells, or PBMCs.

Everyone who took part was roughly 18 to 89 years old, and they came from 24 US areas. Which cohort a participant joined came from the clinical history participants gave. The sequencing sample was made of PBMCs or T cells enriched from blood (not recorded which). The clonotype was recovered from a woman aged 45-65 years with acute COVID-19. V usage is TRBV11-2 and J usage is TRBJ2-1, with 10 bases aligning to TRBD1. The CDR3 is CASSLDGDRGTNEQFF. The CDR3 region has the DNA TGTGCCAGCAGCTTAGATGGGGACAGGGGTACTAATGAGCAGTTCTTC. The full variable domain, rest sourced from reference TRBV11-2 and TRBJ2-1, is EAGVAQSPRYKIIEKRQSVAFWCNPISGHATLYWYQQILGQGPKLLIQFQNNGVVDDSQLPKDRFSAERLKGVDSTLKIQPAKLEDSAVYLCASSLDGDRGTNEQFFGPGTRLTVL.